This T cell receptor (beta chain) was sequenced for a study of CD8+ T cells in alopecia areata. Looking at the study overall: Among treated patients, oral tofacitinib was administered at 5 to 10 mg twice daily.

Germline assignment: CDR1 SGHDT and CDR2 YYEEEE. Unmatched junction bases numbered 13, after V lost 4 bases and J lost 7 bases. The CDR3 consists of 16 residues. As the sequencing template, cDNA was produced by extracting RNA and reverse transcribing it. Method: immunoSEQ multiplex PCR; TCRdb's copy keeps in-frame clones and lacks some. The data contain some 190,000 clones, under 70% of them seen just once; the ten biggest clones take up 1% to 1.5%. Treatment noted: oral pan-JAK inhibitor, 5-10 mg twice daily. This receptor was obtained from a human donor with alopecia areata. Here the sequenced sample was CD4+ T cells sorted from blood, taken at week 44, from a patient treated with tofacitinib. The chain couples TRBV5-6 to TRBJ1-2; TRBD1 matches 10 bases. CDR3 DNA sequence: TGTGCCAGCAGCCGGGACAGGGGCAAGACTTCGGGTGGCTACACCTTC. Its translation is CASSRDRGKTSGGYTF.